Listed below are T cell receptor beta chains from one sample, sequenced in a study of T-cell memory formation after mild COVID-19. One entry per CDR3 protein results from TCRdb running MiXCR on the 5' RACE reads. The data contain over 350,000 distinct CDR3 sequences, roughly 26% of them singletons. Sequenced: PBMCs or a T cell subset sorted from them (not recorded which). All receptors come from an adult woman who had mild COVID-19 (a few samples of this study predate the infection). Cell type and time point are not known. Each CDR3 is given with its conserved first and last residue. The order of the fields is clone size, J gene, V gene, D gene, CDR3 DNA, CDR3 protein. The D gene is left open where the match is weak. Rows give clone size only sometimes, using once, few, many, or a class for an expanded clone.

few TRBJ1-3 TRBV6-5 TRBD1 TGTGCCAGCAGTTACTCAGACAGGGGGTCCTCTGGAAACACCATATATTTT CASSYSDRGSSGNTIYF
few TRBJ1-4 TRBV5-6 . TGTGCCAGCAGCTTGGAGACAGCTCCCGAAAAACTGTTTTTT CASSLETAPEKLFF
few TRBJ1-3 TRBV5-6 . TGTGCCAGCAGCTTGTACGGGATCTCTGGAAACACCATATATTTT CASSLYGISGNTIYF
few TRBJ2-1 TRBV11-2 TRBD2 TGTGCCAGCAGCTTACGCGGGGGGGCCTACAATGAGCAGTTCTTC CASSLRGGAYNEQFF
few TRBJ2-3 TRBV18 . TGTGCCAGCTCCCGTTGGGGAAGGGACACAGATACGCAGTATTTT CASSRWGRDTDTQYF
. TRBJ2-1 TRBV3-1 . TGTGCCAGCACCACCTCAGGGGTGAGGCAGTTCTTC CASTTSGVRQFF
few TRBJ2-6 TRBV3-1 . TGTGCCAGCAGCCAAGATTGGGGGTCTGGGGCCAACGTCCTGACTTTC CASSQDWGSGANVLTF
. TRBJ2-7 TRBV6-5 TRBD1 TGTGCCAGCGGACCGGGACAGGGTTTGTACGAGCAGTACTTC CASGPGQGLYEQYF
. TRBJ1-3 TRBV14 TRBD1 TGTGCCAGCAGCCAAGATCTAGGACAGGGAGGAAACACCATATATTTT CASSQDLGQGGNTIYF
. TRBJ2-3 TRBV21-1 . TGTGCCAGCAGCAAAGGAGACCGACAGGATGGGAGCACAGATACGCAGTATTTT CASSKGDRQDGSTDTQYF
. TRBJ2-1 TRBV13 TRBD1 TGTGCCTCCCGACAGGGGCGGGACAATGAGCAGTTCTTC CASRQGRDNEQFF
once TRBJ2-3 TRBV12-3/TRBV12-4 . TGTGCCAGCACCCATGTGAGAGGCCCCTTGAATACGCAGTATTTT CASTHVRGPLNTQYF
few TRBJ1-2 TRBV29-1 . TGCAGCGTTGAAACCCCCACCTATGGCTACACCTTC CSVETPTYGYTF
. TRBJ2-7 TRBV5-1 TRBD1 TGCGCCAGCAGCTTGGACCAGGGGGCAGTCTCCTACGAGCAGTACTTC CASSLDQGAVSYEQYF
. TRBJ2-2 TRBV7-9 TRBD2 TGTGCCAGCAGCTTAACCGGACTAGCGGGGGAGTACACCGGGGAGCTGTTTTTT CASSLTGLAGEYTGELFF
. TRBJ2-5 TRBV6-5 . TGTGCCAGCAGTTACTACGACGGGGCCCTGTACTTC CASSYYDGALYF
. TRBJ2-1 TRBV19 . TGTGCCAGTAGCCCGCCAGTCTACAATGAGCAGTTCTTC CASSPPVYNEQFF
few TRBJ1-6 TRBV6-5 TRBD1 TGTGCCAGCAGTTACTCGAAACCCGTCCTAGGGGGCGCGTCACCCCTCCACTTT CASSYSKPVLGGASPLHF
few TRBJ1-5 TRBV18 TRBD1 TGTGCCAGCTCAGTACTCCGGACAGGGGGCGGTGATAGCAATCAGCCCCAGCATTTT CASSVLRTGGGDSNQPQHF
few TRBJ2-7 TRBV24-1 . TGTGCCACCAGTGATTCTGGGCAGCCACCCTACGAGCAGTACTTC CATSDSGQPPYEQYF
few TRBJ1-3 TRBV7-2 . TGTGCCAGCAGCTCCAGGGGACCCTCTGGAAACACCATATATTTT CASSSRGPSGNTIYF
few TRBJ2-1 TRBV5-5 TRBD2 TGTGCCAGCAGCGTCGGACTAGCGGGGGGGTACAATGAGCAGTTCTTC CASSVGLAGGYNEQFF
once TRBJ2-4 TRBV7-3 TRBD2 TGTGCCAGCAGCTCCGGGACTAGCGGGGTCCAGTACTTC CASSSGTSGVQYF
. TRBJ2-3 TRBV20-1 TRBD1 TGCAGGGGACAGCTCACAGATACGCAGTATTTT CRGQLTDTQYF
. TRBJ1-1 TRBV6-5 . TGTGCCAGTGGGAGTCCACACGCGATGAACACTGAAGCTTTCTTT CASGSPHAMNTEAFF
. TRBJ2-2 TRBV4-2 TRBD2 TGTGCCAGCAGCCAAGTGAGGTTTCGTAGCGGGATATGGACCGGGGAGCTGTTTTTT CASSQVRFRSGIWTGELFF